The 21 T cell receptor beta chains listed next were all sequenced from one sample in a study of T cell responses to AZD1222 COVID-19 vaccine. Repertoires were generated with immunoSEQ multiplex PCR, while TCRdb's copy carries only in-frame clones and drops some. Among some 170,000 clones listed, around 92% were seen once. Source: peripheral blood, taken 28 days after the second AZD1222 dose. The receptors were gathered from an adult who received the AZD1222 COVID-19 vaccine.

This clone was counted a single time. The chain joins TRBV20-1 to TRBJ1-4; D remains ambiguous. CDR1 and CDR2 from the germline V gene are DFQATT and SNEGSKA (reference sequence). This CDR3 is 11 amino acids long. The CDR3 coding sequence is TGCAGCTATAGGACTAATGAAAAACTGTTTTTT. Its translation: CSYRTNEKLFF.

V and J are TRBV4-1 and TRBJ2-1; TRBD1 might be the D (5 bases). CDR3 length: 15 residues. The V gene lost 0 bases and the J gene lost 5 bases, with 11 bases spanning the gap. Germline values: CDR1 MGHRA, CDR2 YSYEKL. In DNA form, the CDR3 reads TGCGCCAGCAGCCAAGACCCCAGGGCTGACAATGAGCAGTTCTTC. Translated, it gives CASSQDPRADNEQFF.

The chain joins TRBV10-3 to TRBJ1-6, with 10 bases lining up with TRBD1. The CDR3 spans 16 residues. J was trimmed by 5 bases and V by 5 bases; bases with no gene match: 6. CDR1 and CDR2 from the germline V gene are ENHRY and SYGVKD. In DNA form, the CDR3 reads TGTGCCATCAGTACCGGGACAGGGGTTCATAATTCACCCCTCCACTTT. Translated: CAISTGTGVHNSPLHF.

V gene TRBV5-1 combines with J gene TRBJ1-1; D not certain. Trimming cost V 0 bases and J 1 base, with 7 bases left between them. Germline CDR1 and CDR2: SGHRS and YFSETQ. The CDR3 spans 14 residues. The CDR3 DNA reads TGCGCCAGCAGCTTGGCTAGGAGGAACACTGAAGCTTTCTTT. It codes for CASSLARRNTEAFF.

This sequence joins TRBV6-6 and TRBJ2-4; either TRBD1 or TRBD2 may supply D (5 bases each). Trimming took 5 bases from V and 8 from J, leaving 28 bases between them. The germline CDR1 and CDR2 sequences are MNHNY and SVGAGI (reference sequence). CDR3 length: 18 residues. DNA of the CDR3: TGTGCCAGCAGTCCCCTACCCGGACCCGGGACCCCGAGGGACATTCAGTACTTC. Translated: CASSPLPGPGTPRDIQYF.

The J gene is TRBJ1-5, the V gene TRBV3-1 (or the pseudogene TRBV3-2); D ambiguous. The CDR3 runs 18 residues. The germline CDR1 and CDR2 sequences are LGHDT and YNNKEL (reference sequence). V lost 1 base and J lost 0, with 16 bases in between. The CDR3 region is CASSQGVRGSYSNQPQHF. CDR3 bases: TGTGCCAGCAGCCAAGGGGTCCGGGGAAGTTATAGCAATCAGCCCCAGCATTTT.

On this clone itself: Additional DNA sequences in this sample encode the identical CDR3. The V and J genes are TRBV5-1 and TRBJ2-7; 8 positions match TRBD1. Germline V CDR1 and CDR2: SGHRS, YFSETQ. Trimming at V came to 0 bases and at J to 5 bases, leaving 4 bases not matched to a gene. The CDR3 runs 14 residues. CDR3 nucleotide sequence: TGCGCCAGCAGCTTGGCCCAGACAGGGGACGAGCAGTACTTC. Protein product: CASSLAQTGDEQYF. Full variable domain (missing parts from reference TRBV5-1 and TRBJ2-7): KAGVTQTPRYLIKTRGQQVTLSCSPISGHRSVSWYQQTPGQGLQFLFEYFSETQRNKGNFPGRFSGRQFSNSRSEMNVSTLELGDSALYLCASSLAQTGDEQYFGPGTRLTVT.

This clone has more than one count but fewer than ten. The rearrangement links TRBV5-1 to TRBJ2-2; the D is unclear. Germline V gene data show CDR1 as SGHRS and CDR2 as YFSETQ. This CDR3 is built from 16 residues. Trimming cost V 0 bases and J 3 bases, with 12 bases left between them. CDR3 residues: CASSLVLDGYTGELFF. The CDR3 DNA follows: TGCGCCAGCAGCTTGGTGCTTGACGGGTACACCGGGGAGCTGTTTTTT.

V gene TRBV28 combines with J gene TRBJ2-5; TRBD1 or TRBD2 may be the D gene (5 bases each). In germline, CDR1 is MDHEN, CDR2 SYDVKM. Between the trimmed V and J ends, which lost 4 bases and 2 bases, there was a span of 14 bases. There are 15 residues in the CDR3. The CDR3 sequence is CASSYPLGEQETQYF. The CDR3 nucleotides are TGTGCCAGCAGTTACCCCCTGGGGGAGCAAGAGACCCAGTACTTC.

The chain uses TRBV5-4 and TRBJ2-1, with 13 bases that match TRBD2. The CDR3 runs to 19 residues. The germline V gene encodes CDR1 SGHNT and CDR2 YYREEE (reference sequence). J lost 0 bases, V lost 5 bases, and 11 bases had no gene match. This CDR3 is CASSFAGTSGVASYNEQFF. The CDR3 DNA follows: TGTGCCAGCAGTTTTGCCGGGACTAGCGGGGTCGCCTCCTACAATGAGCAGTTCTTC.

This clone appeared once. The chain has TRBV7-3 and TRBJ2-5; TRBD1 matches at 10 bases. This CDR3 has 14 residues. The V gene's germline CDR1 is SGHTA and CDR2 FQGTGA. V lost 4 bases and J lost 5; bases outside the gene matches: 4. CDR3 residues: CASSSTGGGETQYF. The CDR3 nucleotides are TGTGCCAGCAGCTCGACAGGGGGCGGGGAGACCCAGTACTTC.

The chain carries TRBV2 and TRBJ1-5; a weak D match, TRBD1 (5 bases). CDR1 SNHLY and CDR2 FYNNEI come from the germline V gene. The CDR3 spans 14 residues. Trimming pared 4 bases from V and 4 bases from J, leaving 11 bases between. For the CDR3, the DNA is TGTGCCAGCAGTGTAGAAAAGGGGAATCAGCCCCAGCATTTT. This encodes CASSVEKGNQPQHF.

The chain is built from TRBV30 and TRBJ2-3, with TRBD2 matching 8 bases. Looked up from germline, CDR1 is GTSNPN and CDR2 is SVGIG (reference sequence). This CDR3 is 16 amino acids long. After removal of 1 base from V and 1 base from J, the junction contained 7 bases not matched to a gene. The CDR3 spells CAWSALAGGRTDTQYF. DNA for the CDR3: TGTGCCTGGAGTGCCCTGGCGGGGGGCCGCACAGATACGCAGTATTTT.

The chain combines TRBV29-1 with TRBJ1-2; TRBD1 might be the D (6 bases). Between the trimmed V and J ends, which lost 4 bases and 5 bases, there was a span of 20 bases. Germline-derived CDR1 and CDR2 are SQVTM and ANQGSEA. This CDR3 is built from 15 residues. CDR3 coding DNA: TGCAGCGTTGCACTGACAGGACTGATCTCGTATGGCTACACCTTC. Protein product: CSVALTGLISYGYTF. Looking up the rest from reference TRBV29-1 and TRBJ1-2 gives the full variable domain: SAVISQKPSRDICQRGTSLTIQCQVDSQVTMMFWYRQQPGQSLTLIATANQGSEATYESGFVIDKFPISRPNLTFSTLTVSNMSPEDSSIYLCSVALTGLISYGYTFGSGTRLTVV.

This clone was detected only once. J is TRBJ2-1 and V is TRBV30; perhaps TRBD2 as D (7 bases). This CDR3 spans 13 amino acids. V was shortened by 4 bases and J by 9 bases, with 16 bases between the two germline ends. Germline V gene lookup returns CDR1 GTSNPN and CDR2 SVGIG (reference sequence). CDR3 sequence: CAWIGGAALEQFF. DNA of the CDR3: TGTGCCTGGATAGGGGGGGCCGCGCTTGAGCAGTTCTTC.

The chain has TRBV29-1 and TRBJ2-7; perhaps TRBD1 as D (5 bases). The CDR3 sequence is 13 residues long. Trimming pared 3 bases from V and 4 bases from J, leaving 13 bases between. Germline CDR1 and CDR2: SQVTM and ANQGSEA. CDR3 sequence: CSVELRTPYEQYF. The CDR3 nucleotides read TGCAGCGTTGAGTTGCGGACACCTTACGAGCAGTACTTC.

J is TRBJ1-1 and V is TRBV5-1; no clear D gene. The V gene's germline CDR1 is SGHRS and CDR2 YFSETQ. The length of the CDR3 is 15 residues. Trimming left V 2 bases short and J 9 bases short, with 20 bases between. This CDR3 reads CASSLMPVAIGKAFF. CDR3 bases: TGCGCCAGCAGCTTAATGCCGGTGGCAATCGGAAAAGCTTTCTTT.

The rearrangement links TRBV6-5 to TRBJ1-5, with D hard to call. This CDR3 is 15 amino acids long. The V gene lost 5 bases and the J gene lost 3 bases, with 14 bases spanning the gap. Germline CDR1 and CDR2: MNHEY and SVGAGI. CDR3 sequence (DNA): TGTGCCAGCAGTCAACTTCTGGGCCCCAATCAGCCCCAGCATTTT. Residues: CASSQLLGPNQPQHF.

This chain joins TRBV6-1 and TRBJ2-6, with D unresolved. The CDR3 is 15 residues long. In germline, CDR1 is MNHNS, CDR2 SASEGT. With 2 bases removed from V and 4 bases from J, the gap between germline ends came to 9 bases. CDR3 sequence: CASSELGGGANVLTF. The CDR3 DNA sequence: TGTGCCAGCAGTGAACTCGGTGGCGGGGCCAACGTCCTGACTTTC.

The chain uses TRBV5-1 and TRBJ2-2; 10 bases are a match to TRBD1. The CDR3 consists of 16 residues. V shed 3 bases and J 1 base; nucleotides not matched to a gene: 3. The germline gives CDR1 SGHRS, CDR2 YFSETQ. CDR3 sequence: CASSSRTGGNTGELFF. In DNA, the CDR3 is TGCGCCAGCAGCTCGAGGACAGGGGGGAACACCGGGGAGCTGTTTTTT.

The chain joins TRBV3-1 (or the pseudogene TRBV3-2) to TRBJ2-7; 8 nucleotides agree with TRBD1. V was clipped by 0 bases and J by 4 bases; unmatched bases: 2. Germline CDR1 reads LGHDT; CDR2 reads YNNKEL (reference sequence). CDR3 length: 14 amino acids. The CDR3 DNA follows: TGTGCCAGCAGCCAAGAAGACAGGGGATACGAGCAGTACTTC. Residues: CASSQEDRGYEQYF.